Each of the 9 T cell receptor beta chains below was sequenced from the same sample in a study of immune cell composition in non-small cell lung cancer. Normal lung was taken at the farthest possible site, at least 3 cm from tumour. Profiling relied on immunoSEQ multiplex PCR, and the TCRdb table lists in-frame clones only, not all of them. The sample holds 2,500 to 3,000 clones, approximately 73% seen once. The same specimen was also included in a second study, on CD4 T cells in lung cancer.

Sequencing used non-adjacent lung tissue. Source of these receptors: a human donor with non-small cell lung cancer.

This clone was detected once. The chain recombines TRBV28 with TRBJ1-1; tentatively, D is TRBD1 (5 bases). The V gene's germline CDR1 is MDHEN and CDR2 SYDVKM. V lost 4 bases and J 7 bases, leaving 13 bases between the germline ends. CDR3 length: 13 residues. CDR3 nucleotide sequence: TGTGCCAGCAGTTCGGGGGGATCAGGTGAAGCTTTCTTT. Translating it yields CASSSGGSGEAFF.

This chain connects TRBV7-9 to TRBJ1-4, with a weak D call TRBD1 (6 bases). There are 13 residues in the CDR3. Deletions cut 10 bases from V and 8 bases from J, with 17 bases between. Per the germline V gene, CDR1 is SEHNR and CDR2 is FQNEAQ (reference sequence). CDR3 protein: CATEGQGREKLFF. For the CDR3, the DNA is TGTGCCACGGAAGGGCAGGGGCGGGAAAAACTGTTTTTT.

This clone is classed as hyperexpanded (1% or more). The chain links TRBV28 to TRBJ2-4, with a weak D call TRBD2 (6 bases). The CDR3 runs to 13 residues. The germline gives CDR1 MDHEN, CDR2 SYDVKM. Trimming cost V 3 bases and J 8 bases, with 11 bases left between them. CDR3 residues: CASSFGLLDIQYF. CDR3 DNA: TGTGCCAGCAGTTTCGGACTACTGGACATTCAGTACTTC.

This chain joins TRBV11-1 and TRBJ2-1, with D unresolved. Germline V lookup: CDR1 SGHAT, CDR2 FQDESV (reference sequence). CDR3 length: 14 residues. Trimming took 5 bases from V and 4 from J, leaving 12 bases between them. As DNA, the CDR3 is TGTGCCAGCAGCGTCTCCGGGTCATACAATGAGCAGTTCTTC. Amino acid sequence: CASSVSGSYNEQFF.

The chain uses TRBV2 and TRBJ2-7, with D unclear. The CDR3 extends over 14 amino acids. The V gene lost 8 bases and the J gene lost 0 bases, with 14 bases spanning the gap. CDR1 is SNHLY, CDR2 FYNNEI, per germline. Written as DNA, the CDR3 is TGTGCCAGCGTTAACTCCGGAGCCTCCTACGAGCAGTACTTC. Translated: CASVNSGASYEQYF. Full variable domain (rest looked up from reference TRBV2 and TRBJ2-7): EPEVTQTPSHQVTQMGQEVILRCVPISNHLYFYWYRQILGQKVEFLVSFYNNEISEKSEIFDDQFSVERPDGSNFTLKIRSTKLEDSAMYFCASVNSGASYEQYFGPGTRLTVT.

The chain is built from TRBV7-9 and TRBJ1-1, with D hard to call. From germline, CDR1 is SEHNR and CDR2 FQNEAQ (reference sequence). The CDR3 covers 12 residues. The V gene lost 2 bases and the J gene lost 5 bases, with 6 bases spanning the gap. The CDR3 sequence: CASSLLLTEAFF. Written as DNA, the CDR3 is TGTGCCAGCAGCTTACTCCTGACTGAAGCTTTCTTT.

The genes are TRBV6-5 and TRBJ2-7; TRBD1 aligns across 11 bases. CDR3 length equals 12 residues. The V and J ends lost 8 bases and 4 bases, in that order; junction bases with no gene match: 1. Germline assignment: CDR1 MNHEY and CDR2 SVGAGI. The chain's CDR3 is CASGTGGYEQYF. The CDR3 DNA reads TGTGCCAGCGGGACAGGGGGTTACGAGCAGTACTTC.

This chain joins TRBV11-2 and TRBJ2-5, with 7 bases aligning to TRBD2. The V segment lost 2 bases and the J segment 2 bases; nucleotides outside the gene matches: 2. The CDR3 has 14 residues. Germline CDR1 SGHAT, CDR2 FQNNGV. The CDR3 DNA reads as TGTGCCAGCAGCTTAACGGGGGGACAAGAGACCCAGTACTTC. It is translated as CASSLTGGQETQYF.

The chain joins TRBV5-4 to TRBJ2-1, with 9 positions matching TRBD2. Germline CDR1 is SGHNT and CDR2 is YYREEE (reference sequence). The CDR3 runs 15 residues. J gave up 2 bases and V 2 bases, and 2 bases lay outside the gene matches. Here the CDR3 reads CASSFVAGAYNEQFF. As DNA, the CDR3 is TGTGCCAGCAGCTTTGTAGCGGGAGCCTACAATGAGCAGTTCTTC.